This TCR beta chain was recorded in a study of cytomegalovirus exposure and HLA in healthy donors. A multiplex PCR was run with 60 Vbeta primers and 13 Jbeta primers. Some clones are missing from TCRdb's copy, which holds only in-frame ones; the method was immunoSEQ multiplex PCR. The sample yields 25,000 to 35,000 clones, approximately 87% seen once. CDR3 length: 15 amino acids. Trimming took 7 bases from V and 0 from J, leaving 16 bases between them. From germline, CDR1 is MNHEY and CDR2 SVGAGI. The origin of this receptor is a boy under 18 in good health and CMV-seronegative. This chain links TRBV6-5 with TRBJ2-7; D possibly corresponds to TRBD1 (7 bases). Sequences were obtained from PBMCs. CDR3 region: CASTLGGGISYEQYF. The CDR3 DNA follows: TGTGCCAGCACCCTAGGGGGCGGGATCTCCTACGAGCAGTACTTC.